This TCR beta chain was sequenced in a study of control samples from healthy donors and cancer patients. The CDR3 contains 12 residues. V was trimmed by 5 bases and J by 3 bases, leaving 5 bases between them. CDR1 and CDR2 from the germline V gene are SGHNT and YENEEA. Profiled with immunoSEQ multiplex PCR; TCRdb holds only in-frame clones, not every one. This sample has about 60,000 clones; roughly 90% occur once, and the top ten carry roughly 3.8%. Input material: blood. This clonotype was sampled from a man aged 45-65 years in good health. The rearrangement links TRBV11-3 to TRBJ2-1; D remains ambiguous. CDR3 region: CASSPDYNEQFF. The CDR3 coding sequence is TGTGCCAGCAGCCCCGACTACAATGAGCAGTTCTTC.